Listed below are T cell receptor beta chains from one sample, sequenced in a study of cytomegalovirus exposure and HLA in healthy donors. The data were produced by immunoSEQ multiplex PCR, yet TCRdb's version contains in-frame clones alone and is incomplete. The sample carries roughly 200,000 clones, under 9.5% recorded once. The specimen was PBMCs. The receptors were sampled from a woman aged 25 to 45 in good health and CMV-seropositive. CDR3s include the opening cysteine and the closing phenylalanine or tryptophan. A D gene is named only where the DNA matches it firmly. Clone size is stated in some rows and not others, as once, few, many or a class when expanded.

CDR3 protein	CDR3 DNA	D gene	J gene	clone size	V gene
CASSLLAVSSYNEQFF	TGTGCCAGTAGTTTACTAGCGGTCAGCTCCTACAATGAGCAGTTCTTC	TRBD2	TRBJ2-1	NA	TRBV19
CASSWGPLAGDGEQYF	TGTGCCAGCAGCTGGGGGCCACTAGCGGGAGACGGCGAGCAGTACTTC	TRBD2	TRBJ2-7	once	TRBV7-2
CAWSTGREQYF	TGTGCCTGGAGTACAGGCCGCGAGCAGTACTTC	NA	TRBJ2-7	few	TRBV30
CASSASGQETQYF	TGTGCCAGCAGTGCTTCGGGGCAAGAGACCCAGTACTTC	NA	TRBJ2-5	few	TRBV7-2
CASSFLGLAVYEQYF	TGTGCCAGCAGCTTTCTGGGACTAGCAGTCTACGAGCAGTACTTC	TRBD2	TRBJ2-7	NA	TRBV5-4
CASTIQAGGGELFF	TGCGCCAGCACCATTCAAGCGGGAGGCGGGGAGCTGTTTTTT	TRBD2	TRBJ2-2	NA	TRBV5-1
CASSLVSGIQETQYF	TGCGCCAGCAGCTTGGTTAGCGGGATCCAAGAGACCCAGTACTTC	TRBD2	TRBJ2-5	NA	TRBV5-1
CASSPGQGAYNEQFF	TGCGCCAGCAGTCCGGGACAGGGGGCCTACAATGAGCAGTTCTTC	TRBD1	TRBJ2-1	NA	TRBV10-1
CASSGQGNTGELFF	TGTGCCAGTTCGGGACAGGGGAACACCGGGGAGCTGTTTTTT	TRBD1	TRBJ2-2	NA	TRBV19
CASSPDSSYEQYF	TGTGCCAGCAGCCCAGACAGCTCCTACGAGCAGTACTTC	NA	TRBJ2-7	NA	TRBV6-6
CASSQDRGEGGYTF	TGCGCCAGCAGCCAAGATCGGGGGGAGGGTGGCTACACCTTC	NA	TRBJ1-2	few	TRBV4-1
CASSIPGGAGEQYF	TGTGCCAGTAGTATCCCAGGGGGCGCGGGGGAGCAGTACTTC	TRBD1	TRBJ2-7	NA	TRBV19
CASSEFRGEAFF	TGCGCCAGCAGTGAGTTTAGGGGGGAAGCTTTCTTT	NA	TRBJ1-1	NA	TRBV10-2
CATSRVGVPNEKLFF	TGTGCCACCAGCAGAGTCGGGGTACCTAATGAAAAACTGTTTTTT	NA	TRBJ1-4	NA	TRBV15
CASSQETGTSGYNEQFF	TGCGCCAGCAGCCAAGAAACCGGGACTAGCGGCTACAATGAGCAGTTCTTC	TRBD2	TRBJ2-1	few	TRBV4-1
CAISDHQGYYEQYF	TGTGCCATCAGTGATCACCAGGGCTACTACGAGCAGTACTTC	NA	TRBJ2-7	few	TRBV10-3
CASSISRFWTGELFF	TGTGCCAGTAGTATTAGTCGTTTTTGGACCGGGGAGCTGTTTTTT	NA	TRBJ2-2	NA	TRBV19
CASSPYAVGGDNEQFF	TGTGCCAGCAGCCCTTACGCCGTCGGGGGTGACAATGAGCAGTTCTTC	NA	TRBJ2-1	NA	TRBV7-9
CASTSPSSYEQYF	TGTGCCAGCACCTCACCGAGCTCCTACGAGCAGTACTTC	NA	TRBJ2-7	few	TRBV6-1
CASSFGTSGGYNEQFF	TGTGCCAGCAGCTTCGGGACTAGCGGGGGTTACAATGAGCAGTTCTTC	TRBD2	TRBJ2-1	NA	TRBV7-9
CASNTGQGYEQYF	TGTGCCAGCAATACGGGACAGGGCTACGAGCAGTACTTC	TRBD1	TRBJ2-7	few	TRBV2
CASSSGRGQETQYF	TGTGCCAGCAGTAGCGGGAGGGGCCAAGAGACCCAGTACTTC	TRBD2	TRBJ2-5	NA	TRBV2
CASSEWWASTDTQYF	TGTGCCAGCAGTGAATGGTGGGCCTCCACAGATACGCAGTATTTT	NA	TRBJ2-3	NA	TRBV6-1
CAWSVKGASGANVLTF	TGTGCCTGGAGTGTTAAGGGAGCCTCTGGGGCCAACGTCCTGACTTTC	NA	TRBJ2-6	few	TRBV30
CASSGSGNTIYF	TGCGCCAGCAGCGGTTCAGGGAACACCATATATTTT	NA	TRBJ1-3	NA	TRBV5-1
CASSLRGGQVSGANVLTF	TGTGCCAGCAGCTTAAGGGGAGGACAGGTCTCTGGGGCCAACGTCCTGACTTTC	NA	TRBJ2-6	few	TRBV7-2
CASSLVRGGEQYF	TGTGCCAGCAGCTTAGTCCGGGGTGGCGAGCAGTACTTC	NA	TRBJ2-7	NA	TRBV11-3
CASRRIGPGTTFKTF	TGTGCCAGCCGAAGGATAGGCCCCGGGACAACTTTTAAGACCTTC	NA	TRBJ1-2	few	TRBV27
CASSRGGLSYGYTF	TGTGCCAGCAGCCGGGGAGGCCTCAGTTATGGCTACACCTTC	NA	TRBJ1-2	few	TRBV5-6
CAWSGHPGYTF	TGTGCCTGGAGTGGACACCCCGGCTACACCTTC	NA	TRBJ1-2	NA	TRBV30
CASSAGGMAQYF	TGTGCCAGCAGCGCAGGGGGGATGGCGCAGTACTTC	NA	TRBJ2-5	NA	TRBV7-9
CASSPVQIPSTDTQYF	TGTGCCAGCTCACCGGTTCAGATTCCTAGCACAGATACGCAGTATTTT	NA	TRBJ2-3	NA	TRBV18
CASSYSSNRGTEAFF	TGTGCCAGCAGTTACTCATCCAACAGGGGAACTGAAGCTTTCTTT	TRBD1	TRBJ1-1	NA	TRBV6-5
CASSLARGGRSNTEAFF	TGTGCCAGCAGCTTAGCCCGAGGGGGCCGATCGAACACTGAAGCTTTCTTT	TRBD1	TRBJ1-1	NA	TRBV11-2
CASSSGLYEQFF	TGTGCCAGCAGCTCAGGTCTTTATGAGCAGTTCTTC	NA	TRBJ2-1	few	TRBV11-2
CASSRDTDEKLFF	TGTGCCAGCAGCCGGGACACCGATGAAAAACTGTTTTTT	NA	TRBJ1-4	few	TRBV7-9
CASSLWQNQPQHF	TGTGCCAGCAGTTTATGGCAGAATCAGCCCCAGCATTTT	NA	TRBJ1-5	NA	TRBV27
CAWSVRAGKYF	TGTGCCTGGAGTGTACGGGCAGGGAAGTACTTC	NA	TRBJ2-7	NA	TRBV30
CASRRTRGFYEQYF	TGTGCCAGCAGGCGGACACGAGGATTTTACGAGCAGTACTTC	NA	TRBJ2-7	few	TRBV11-2
CASSVHIHYGYTF	TGTGCCAGCAGTGTTCACATTCACTATGGCTACACCTTC	NA	TRBJ1-2	few	TRBV6-1
CASSPTDSLYEQYF	TGTGCCAGCAGCCCCACGGACAGTCTCTACGAGCAGTACTTC	NA	TRBJ2-7	NA	TRBV5-6
CASGFRYEQYF	TGTGCTAGTGGTTTTCGTTACGAGCAGTACTTC	NA	TRBJ2-7	NA	TRBV12-5
CASSSPREVRYEQFF	TGTGCCAGCAGCTCTCCGCGGGAGGTAAGGTATGAGCAGTTCTTC	TRBD2	TRBJ2-1	NA	TRBV5-6
CASSPTGGASNEKLFF	TGTGCCAGCAGCCCCACAGGGGGCGCCTCGAATGAAAAACTGTTTTTT	TRBD1	TRBJ1-4	few	TRBV7-9
CASSEPTGSQPQHF	TGTGCCAGCAGTGAACCGACAGGGTCTCAGCCCCAGCATTTT	TRBD1	TRBJ1-5	few	TRBV2
CASSPRGRSEGPGNTIYF	TGTGCCAGCTCACCACGGGGGCGCTCCGAGGGGCCTGGAAACACCATATATTTT	NA	TRBJ1-3	few	TRBV18
CASKAGRNTEAFF	TGTGCCAGCAAAGCGGGACGGAACACTGAAGCTTTCTTT	NA	TRBJ1-1	few	TRBV7-3